The TCR beta chain under discussion was sequenced for a study of OX40 agonist ivuxolimab in advanced cancers. About the research overall: The patients received ivuxolimab by intravenous route every 2 weeks at 0.01 to 10 mg/kg. Averaging 60 years in age, with a range of about 20 to 90, the cohort was around 87% male. Partial responses were recorded for three patients, including one with hepatocellular carcinoma and two with cutaneous melanoma.

The length of the CDR3 is 13 residues. With 4 bases removed from V and 6 bases from J, the gap between germline ends came to 10 bases. The germline gives CDR1 KGHSH, CDR2 LQKENI. Using immunoSEQ multiplex PCR, the repertoire was profiled, and TCRdb retains in-frame clones only, with some absent. The sample consists of about 120,000 clones, 75% to 90% of them appearing once. Sequences were derived from CD4+ or CD8+ T cells sorted from blood, sampled in a trial of the OX40 agonist ivuxolimab. The clonotype originates from an adult with an advanced solid tumor such as melanoma, head and neck, liver or kidney cancer. The J gene is TRBJ1-3, the V gene TRBV18; no firm D call. The CDR3 nucleotides read TGTGCCAGCTCACTCGACATCCTAAACACCATATATTTT. It encodes CASSLDILNTIYF.